This T cell receptor (beta chain) was profiled in a study of blood T cell repertoires in COVID-19. In the study overall: COVID-19 samples, acute and convalescent, were from the United States, Italy and Spain.

The protocol was immunoSEQ multiplex PCR, while the TCRdb copy is restricted to in-frame clones and leaves out a portion. Of over 90,000 clones in the sample, 81% were seen once. V was clipped by 1 base and J by 7 bases, with 13 bases between them. Germline CDR1 and CDR2: SGHVS and FNYEAQ. The CDR3 is 15 amino acids. This sequence joins TRBV7-6 and TRBJ1-4, with a weak D call TRBD1 (5 bases). The TCR sequence derives from a man aged 55 to 70 with acute or convalescent COVID-19. Sample: peripheral blood. In nucleotides, the CDR3 is TGTGCCAGCAGCTTAGGGGGGGGGAGTGGTGAAAAACTGTTTTTT. Protein product: CASSLGGGSGEKLFF.